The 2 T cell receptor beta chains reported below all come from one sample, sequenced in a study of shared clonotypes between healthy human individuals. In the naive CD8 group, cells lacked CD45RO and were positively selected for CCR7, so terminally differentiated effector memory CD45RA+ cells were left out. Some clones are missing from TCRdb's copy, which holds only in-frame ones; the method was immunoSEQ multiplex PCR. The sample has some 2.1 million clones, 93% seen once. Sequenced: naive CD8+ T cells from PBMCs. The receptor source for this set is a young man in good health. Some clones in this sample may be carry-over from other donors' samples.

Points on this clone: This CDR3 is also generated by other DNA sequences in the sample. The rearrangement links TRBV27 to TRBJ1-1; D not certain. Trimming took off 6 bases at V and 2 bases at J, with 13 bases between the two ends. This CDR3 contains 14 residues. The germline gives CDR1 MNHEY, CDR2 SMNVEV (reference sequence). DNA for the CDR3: TGTGCCAGCAGCCTCAATGGCCCAAACACTGAAGCTTTCTTT. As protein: CASSLNGPNTEAFF.

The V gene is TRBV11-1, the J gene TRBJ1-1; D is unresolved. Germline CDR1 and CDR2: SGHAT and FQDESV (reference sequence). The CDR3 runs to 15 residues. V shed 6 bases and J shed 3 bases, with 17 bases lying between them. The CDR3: CASRHTPSRYTEAFF. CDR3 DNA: TGTGCCAGCAGGCATACACCTTCACGTTACACTGAAGCTTTCTTT.